This T cell receptor beta chain is drawn from a study of Ad26.COV2.S vaccination and SARS-CoV-2 variants. On the study more broadly: Dosing was one shot or two shots 56 days apart.

TCRdb keeps only in-frame clones here, not all; method: immunoSEQ multiplex PCR. The table includes roughly 380,000 clones, roughly 91% detected once. As for this clone: Antigen specificity is unknown.

This sample's treatment: some 20 received Ad26.COV2.S at low or high dose, single or two shots; about 5 received placebo; per-sample allocation not given. Specimens were obtained on day 63 following the first vaccine or placebo injection. An Ad26 vector expressing Wuhan-strain SARS-CoV-2 spike constituted the vaccine. The CDR3 runs 12 residues. Germline V gives CDR1 MDHEN, CDR2 SYDVKM. Trimming cost V 8 bases and J 1 base, with 6 bases left between them. Whole-study results and caveats: There was reportedly substantial breadth in spike-specific CD8+ and CD4+ T cell responses after vaccination. Possibly, TCR breadth and depth analyses underestimated total T cell responses.

The sequencing here drew on peripheral blood, taken in a trial of Ad26.COV2.S vaccine versus placebo. The sequence was collected from a person aged 18-65 years who received the Ad26.COV2.S COVID-19 vaccine or a placebo. J is TRBJ1-5 and V is TRBV28; D is unclear. CDR3 in amino acids: CASRQSNQPQHF. For the CDR3, the DNA is TGTGCCAGCCGACAAAGCAATCAGCCCCAGCATTTT.